Below are 6 T cell receptor beta chains sequenced from a single sample in a study of OX40 agonist ivuxolimab in advanced cancers. Sequencing was performed with immunoSEQ multiplex PCR; in TCRdb, only in-frame clones are kept and a portion is missing. This table has some 68,000 clones, roughly 84% appearing once. The input for sequencing was CD4+ or CD8+ T cells sorted from blood, taken in a trial of the OX40 agonist ivuxolimab. The source is an adult with an advanced solid tumor such as melanoma, head and neck, liver or kidney cancer.

This clone was detected only a few times. The chain links TRBV27 to TRBJ1-2; no clear D. This CDR3 has 15 residues. Per the germline V gene, CDR1 is MNHEY and CDR2 is SMNVEV (reference sequence). With 7 bases removed from V and 4 bases from J, the gap between germline ends came to 19 bases. The CDR3: CASNSGQHPFYGYTF. The CDR3 DNA is TGTGCCAGCAATTCCGGCCAGCATCCTTTCTATGGCTACACCTTC.

A single count supports this clone. The chain carries TRBV6-1 and TRBJ2-3; D gene ambiguous. Germline lookup yields CDR1 MNHNS and CDR2 SASEGT. Deletions cut 0 bases from V and 1 base from J, with 8 bases between. The CDR3 is 15 amino acids. The CDR3 nucleotides read TGTGCCAGCAGTGAAGCGCAACACCGCACAGATACGCAGTATTTT. Its protein is CASSEAQHRTDTQYF.

The J gene is TRBJ1-3, the V gene TRBV6-6; D gene uncertain. Germline CDR1 is MNHNY and CDR2 is SVGAGI (reference sequence). V dropped 7 bases and J dropped 8 bases, with 15 bases sitting between them. This CDR3 has 13 residues. This CDR3 reads CASTPPGRYTIYF. The CDR3 DNA follows: TGTGCCAGCACCCCCCCGGGCAGATACACCATATATTTT.

This chain links TRBV9 with TRBJ2-3; D might be TRBD2 (5 bases). This CDR3 is built from 17 residues. V gave up 0 bases and J gave up 3 bases, with 17 bases separating them. CDR1 is SGDLS, CDR2 YYNGEE, per germline. CDR3 nucleotides: TGTGCCAGCAGCGTAGTATTGGTAGCGAGTCCTACAGATACGCAGTATTTT. It is translated as CASSVVLVASPTDTQYF.

The V call is TRBV18, the J call TRBJ1-3, with D hard to call. Between the trimmed V and J ends, which lost 6 bases and 4 bases, there was a span of 10 bases. CDR1 and CDR2 from the germline V gene are KGHSH and LQKENI. The CDR3 is made up of 13 amino acids. The CDR3 spells CASSLGSGNTIYF. CDR3 in DNA: TGTGCCAGCTCTCTGGGGAGCGGAAACACCATATATTTT.

This clone was seen a few times. V is TRBV5-1 and J is TRBJ2-2; possible D gene TRBD1, 7 bases. The germline CDR1 and CDR2 sequences are SGHRS and YFSETQ. CDR3 size: 15 residues. Trimming removed 4 bases at V and 5 bases at J, with 15 bases between. The CDR3 spells CASSQGGPGTGELFF. CDR3 DNA sequence: TGCGCCAGCAGCCAGGGGGGACCGGGAACCGGGGAGCTGTTTTTT. Looking up the rest from reference TRBV5-1 and TRBJ2-2 gives the full variable domain: KAGVTQTPRYLIKTRGQQVTLSCSPISGHRSVSWYQQTPGQGLQFLFEYFSETQRNKGNFPGRFSGRQFSNSRSEMNVSTLELGDSALYLCASSQGGPGTGELFFGEGSRLTVL.